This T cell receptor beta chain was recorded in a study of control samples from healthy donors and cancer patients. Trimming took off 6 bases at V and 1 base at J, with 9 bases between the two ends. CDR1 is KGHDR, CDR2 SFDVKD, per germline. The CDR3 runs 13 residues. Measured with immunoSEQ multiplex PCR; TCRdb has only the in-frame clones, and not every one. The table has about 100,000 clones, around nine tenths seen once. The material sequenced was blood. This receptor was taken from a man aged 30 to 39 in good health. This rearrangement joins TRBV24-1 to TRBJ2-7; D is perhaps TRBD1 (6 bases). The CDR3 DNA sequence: TGTGCCACCAGTCGGACAGAATCCTACGAGCAGTACTTC. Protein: CATSRTESYEQYF.